This T cell receptor (beta chain) is drawn from a study of blood T cells in healthy people across ages (dated by TCRdb to between 2015 and 2017). About the investigation overall: In model experiments, roughly one uniquely barcoded TCR beta cDNA molecule per two T cells was captured by template switching. Using deep sequencing normalized with unique cDNA molecular identifiers, the study measured how TCR beta repertoire diversity changes with age. The donors were divided into four age groups: young (average about 15 years), middle-aged (about 40), aged (roughly 60) and long-lived (82). To avoid experimental bias, donors of different ages were spread randomly across the sequencing lanes. Two additional independent replicas of 1 million unique cDNA reads from the same blood draw were analyzed for two donors (one aged 18 to 30 and one aged 80 or older).

The approximately 39 donors, aged about 6 to 95 years, were systemically healthy Caucasian individuals from Russia. Each donor gave 8 to 10 milliliters of peripheral blood, collected into EDTA-treated Vacutainer tubes. PBMCs were isolated by Ficoll-Paque density-gradient centrifugation, with at least 7 million obtained per sample. Trizol reagent was used to extract total RNA from the PBMCs, yielding at least 5.5 micrograms per sample. For every donor, an aliquot of PBMCs went through flow cytometry to measure the percentages of naive CD45RAhigh/CD27high T cells. In this sample, this clonotype turned up many times. The antigen this receptor binds is unknown. No quality values exist for individual bases; no much larger clone is one base distant. The research as a whole found: As age increased, observed TCR beta diversity per million T cells dropped in a roughly linear way, and a significant reduction was already evident by age about 36. Because profiling used bulk unsorted PBMCs, naive and antigen-experienced compartments could not be compared conclusively. Because the CMV infection status of the donors was unknown, age-related changes in expanded clonotypes may potentially have been confounded. Estimates of total diversity based on one million sequenced T cells were considered lower bounds and underestimates. The long-lived group showed more naive CD4+ T cells, fewer expanded clones and increased TCR diversity than the aged group, suggesting age selection. The percentage of naive T cells measured by flow cytometry correlated strongly with observed TCR beta diversity.

Receptors were amplified or captured by 5' RACE. Sequencing took place on an Illumina HiSeq 2500. The second PCR ran for roughly 6 to 11 cycles and used a J-beta primer mix along with a sample-barcoded 5' primer. A unique molecular identifier was introduced onto each TCR beta cDNA molecule by a template-switch 5' adaptor carrying 12 random nucleotides. At least 2.5 million CDR3-containing paired-end reads were obtained from each sample. First-strand cDNA synthesis was performed from all RNA using the Mint cDNA synthesis kit, with priming by a TRBC-specific oligonucleotide. All cDNA was treated with uracil-DNA glycosylase and then went through a first 18-cycle PCR with the universal primers M1SS and BC2_uni_R. The study's own analysis went as follows. Normalization of each sample was performed by random selection of 1 million high-quality reads, each carrying a distinct molecular identifier. Reads sharing molecular identifiers were discarded rather than binned into consensus sequences. MiTCR, with a Q25 quality threshold and the strictest error-elimination algorithm, was used for CDR3 identification, clonotype clustering and error correction. A nonparametric unseen species model with Euler transformation was used to estimate a lower bound on total TCR beta diversity. TCRdb reran the public reads through fastp at Q25 and MiXCR, keeping productive beta chains. Entries that share a CDR3 protein sequence are merged under the most common genes and DNA. The V and J calls and clone size come from TCRdb's table, not from the authors' own analysis. The sample data list 1.5 million to 2 million distinct CDR3 sequences, and roughly 28% of these were observed just once. The top ten constitute 7.7% of the sample.

The sample taken for sequencing was blood. The TCR was taken from a woman in her 30s in good health.

The CDR3 sequence is CARSSLRSSYNEQFF. The base sequence is TGTGCCAGAAGCAGTCTAAGGAGCTCCTACAATGAGCAGTTCTTC. The chain is made from TRBV5-3 and TRBJ2-1; the D gene cannot be named for sure. TRBV5-3 is treated as an ORF (open reading frame) with a function not yet certain. Its CDR3 holds 15 amino acids, cysteine through phenylalanine. Just CDR3 DNA is preserved here, 45 bases in frame from base 1. V is reduced by 4 bases and J by 0 bases, leaving a spacing of 11 bases between them.